What follows are 9 T cell receptor beta chains derived from one specimen sequenced in a study of blood T cells in healthy people across ages. The second PCR ran roughly 6 to 12 cycles with a sample-barcoded 5' primer and J-beta primers. TCRdb reprocessed the 5' RACE reads via MiXCR and lists one record per CDR3 protein. The sample consists of about 1.8 million distinct CDR3 sequences, roughly 49% of them appearing once. Material: blood. The receptors shown here come from a woman in her thirties or forties in good health.

The rearrangement links TRBV20-1 to TRBJ1-1, with D unresolved. The ends were cut back, 0 bases at V and 3 bases at J, with 17 bases in the middle. CDR3 size: 16 residues. Germline-derived CDR1 and CDR2 are DFQATT and SNEGSKA (reference sequence). The CDR3 loop reads CSARDMSLVEDTEAFF. CDR3 in DNA: TGCAGTGCTAGAGATATGTCCTTAGTCGAGGACACTGAAGCTTTCTTT.

V gene TRBV7-8 combines with J gene TRBJ2-5; the D gene is possibly TRBD2 (6 bases). The tail of the sequence fits TRBJ2-7 better, so the J call may be wrong. This CDR3 has 16 amino acids. CDR1 and CDR2 from the germline V gene are SGHVS and FQNEAQ. The CDR3 region has the DNA TGTGCCAGCAGCCAAAAGGGTTGGAGGGACCCTTACGAGCAGTACTTC. As protein: CASSQKGWRDPYEQYF.

V and J are TRBV6-5 and TRBJ1-2, with unresolved D. The germline V and J ends were trimmed by 9 bases and 4 bases, with 12 bases remaining between them. Germline assignment: CDR1 MNHEY and CDR2 SVGAGI. This CDR3 has 12 residues. CDR3 nucleotide sequence: TGTGCCAGATTCGTCTTGGGCTATGGCTACACCTTC. This gives the protein CARFVLGYGYTF.

The rearrangement joins TRBV6-2 or TRBV6-3 to TRBJ2-1; the D gene is possibly TRBD1 (5 bases). Deletions cut 2 bases from V and 3 bases from J, with 20 bases between. The CDR3 covers 18 residues. Germline CDR1 MNHEY, CDR2 SVGEGT. CDR3 sequence (DNA): TGTGCCAGCAGTTACGTAACCCAACGAGGCACAGGCTACAATGAGCAGTTCTTC. It yields the protein CASSYVTQRGTGYNEQFF.

The chain has TRBV7-9 and TRBJ2-7, with 10 bases lining up with TRBD1. The V segment lost 3 bases and the J segment 6 bases; nucleotides outside the gene matches: 8. The CDR3 totals 15 residues. The germline gives CDR1 SEHNR, CDR2 FQNEAQ (reference sequence). The CDR3 here is CASSLGQGILSEQYF. The CDR3 DNA sequence: TGTGCCAGCAGCTTGGGACAGGGGATCTTGTCCGAGCAGTACTTC.

This sequence joins TRBV27 and TRBJ2-6; D might be TRBD1 or TRBD2, each matching 5 bases. Deletions cut 11 bases from V and 2 bases from J, with 10 bases between. Germline V gene sequence: CDR1 MNHEY, CDR2 SMNVEV (reference sequence). This CDR3 is built from 13 residues. CDR3 bases: TGTGCCGCCCGGGGCGCTGGGGCCAACGTCCTGACTTTC. Its translation is CAARGAGANVLTF.

This clonotype has just one count. The chain has TRBV18 and TRBJ2-5; a possible D gene is TRBD2 (5 bases). There are 15 residues in the CDR3. Trimming took off 3 bases at V and 3 bases at J, with 14 bases between the two ends. Germline V gene data show CDR1 as KGHSH and CDR2 as LQKENI. The CDR3 region has the DNA TGTGCCAGCTCACCGCAACTAGGCGAAGAAGAGACCCAGTACTTC. Residues: CASSPQLGEEETQYF.

The chain combines TRBV9 with TRBJ2-7; D unclear. The CDR3 runs to 14 residues. Germline lookup yields CDR1 SGDLS and CDR2 YYNGEE. V lost 2 bases to trimming and J lost 3 bases, with 12 bases between them. CDR3 amino acids: CASSVADSDYEQYF. The CDR3 DNA follows: TGTGCCAGCAGCGTTGCGGATTCGGACTACGAGCAGTACTTC.

The chain has TRBV2 and TRBJ2-5; D call uncertain. With 1 base removed from V and 5 bases from J, the gap between germline ends came to 11 bases. This CDR3 comprises 14 residues. CDR1 and CDR2 from the germline V gene are SNHLY and FYNNEI. This CDR3 reads CASSEDAVTETQYF. CDR3 sequence (DNA): TGTGCCAGCAGTGAAGATGCGGTCACGGAGACCCAGTACTTC.